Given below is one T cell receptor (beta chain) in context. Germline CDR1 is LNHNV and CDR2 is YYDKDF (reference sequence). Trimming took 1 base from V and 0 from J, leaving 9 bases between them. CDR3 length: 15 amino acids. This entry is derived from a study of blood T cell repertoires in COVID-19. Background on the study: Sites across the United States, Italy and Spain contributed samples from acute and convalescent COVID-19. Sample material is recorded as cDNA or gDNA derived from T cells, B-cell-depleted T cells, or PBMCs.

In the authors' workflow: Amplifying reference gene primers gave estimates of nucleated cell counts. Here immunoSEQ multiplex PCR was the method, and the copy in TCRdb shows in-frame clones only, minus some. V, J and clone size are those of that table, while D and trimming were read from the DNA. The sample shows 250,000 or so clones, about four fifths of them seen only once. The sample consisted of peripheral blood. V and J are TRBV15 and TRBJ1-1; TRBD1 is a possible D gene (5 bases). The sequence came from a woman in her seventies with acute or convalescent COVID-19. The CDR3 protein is CATSRVGAMNTEAFF. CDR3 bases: TGTGCCACCAGCAGAGTAGGGGCTATGAACACTGAAGCTTTCTTT.